The clone carrying this T cell receptor beta chain appeared a few times. Its target is not known. TCRdb re-analysed the 5' RACE reads in MiXCR, keeping a single row per CDR3 protein. The profile shows around 300,000 distinct CDR3 sequences, approximately 8.4% of them singletons. The entry originates in a study of T-cell memory formation after mild COVID-19. This CDR3 region has 14 residues. Germline CDR1 MNHEY, CDR2 SVGEGT. V gave up 8 bases and J gave up 4 bases, with 15 bases separating them. Overall study results and limits: From day 15 to 85, contracting clones were balanced between CD4 and CD8, whereas later expanders leaned toward CD4+. Among CD4+ contracting clones, most were CM and EM, and CD8+ ones EMRA.

Sequenced material: PBMCs or a T cell subset sorted from them (not recorded which). The V and J genes are TRBV6-2 or TRBV6-3 and TRBJ1-5; a possible D gene is TRBD1 (5 bases). This clonotype originated in a man between 18 and 35 years old who had mild COVID-19 (a few samples of this study predate the infection). Cell type and time point are not known. The CDR3 spells CASVEWGENQPQHF. The CDR3 bases are TGTGCCAGCGTGGAGTGGGGGGAGAATCAGCCCCAGCATTTT.